A single sample is the source of the 17 T cell receptor beta chains below, sequenced in a study of Ad26.COV2.S vaccination and SARS-CoV-2 variants. Assay used: immunoSEQ multiplex PCR; TCRdb lists only in-frame clones, some missing. Of about 320,000 clones listed, about 90% are singletons. Treatment meaning: roughly 19 received Ad26.COV2.S at low or high dose, single or two shots; about five received placebo; per-sample allocation not given. Sampling occurred on day 63 after the first vaccine or placebo injection. Material: peripheral blood, obtained in a trial of Ad26.COV2.S vaccine versus placebo. The receptors here all came from a person between 18 and 65 years old who received the Ad26.COV2.S COVID-19 vaccine or a placebo.

The gene calls are TRBV24-1 and TRBJ2-3; D not resolved. V was trimmed by 3 bases and J by 2 bases, leaving 11 bases between them. The CDR3 consists of 15 residues. CDR1 and CDR2 (germline): KGHDR, SFDVKD. This CDR3 reads CATSDPSKNTDTQYF. Here the CDR3 DNA reads TGTGCCACCAGTGATCCGAGCAAGAACACAGATACGCAGTATTTT.

This sequence joins TRBV19 and TRBJ2-7, with 10 nucleotides matching TRBD1. The CDR3 extends over 15 amino acids. J was trimmed by 0 bases and V by 3 bases; bases with no gene match: 2. Germline V gene lookup returns CDR1 LNHDA and CDR2 SQIVND (reference sequence). As DNA, the CDR3 is TGTGCCAGTAGTATGACAGGGGGCGGCTCCTACGAGCAGTACTTC. This gives the protein CASSMTGGGSYEQYF.

The chain recombines TRBV7-3 with TRBJ2-1; 11 nucleotides align to TRBD2. The germline V gene encodes CDR1 SGHTA and CDR2 FQGTGA. The CDR3 totals 17 residues. V shed 5 bases and J 3 bases; nucleotides not matched to a gene: 9. CDR3 nucleotide sequence: TGTGCCAGCAGCATTAGCGGGAGGGCCGGAGGCTACAATGAGCAGTTCTTC. It is translated as CASSISGRAGGYNEQFF.

This clone was observed a single time. The V and J genes are TRBV6-6 and TRBJ1-2, with 7 bases fitting TRBD1. Trimming removed 0 bases from V and 6 bases from J; junction bases left unmatched: 7. CDR3 length equals 15 residues. Looked up from germline, CDR1 is MNHNY and CDR2 is SVGAGI (reference sequence). CDR3 sequence reads: CASSYSGQSPDGYTF. In DNA form, the CDR3 reads TGTGCCAGCAGTTACTCGGGACAGAGTCCAGATGGCTACACCTTC.

The chain couples TRBV7-6 to TRBJ2-1, with 12 bases fitting TRBD1. Losses at the gene ends were 2 bases for V and 10 bases for J; bases not matched to a gene: 9. The CDR3 totals 16 residues. CDR1 is SGHVS, CDR2 FNYEAQ, per germline. The CDR3 coding sequence is TGTGCCAGCAGCTTACGACCGGGACAGGGGGCAGGGGAGCAGTTCTTC. Residues: CASSLRPGQGAGEQFF.

The chain carries TRBV19 and TRBJ1-4; the D is unclear. Germline CDR1 reads LNHDA; CDR2 reads SQIVND (reference sequence). The ends were cut back, 3 bases at V and 5 bases at J, with 10 bases in the middle. The CDR3 sequence is 14 residues long. CDR3 residues: CASSISRPNEKLFF. The CDR3 DNA is TGTGCCAGTAGTATTAGTAGACCAAATGAAAAACTGTTTTTT.

The chain couples TRBV4-3 to TRBJ1-1, with TRBD1 identical over 7 bases. Germline V gene lookup returns CDR1 LGHNA and CDR2 YSLEER. The junction had 15 bases not matched to a gene; V was cut back by 0 bases and J by 8 bases. CDR3 length equals 17 residues. CDR3 in amino acids: CASSQDDRVDGWGEAFF. The DNA of the CDR3 is TGCGCCAGCAGCCAAGATGACAGGGTTGACGGGTGGGGCGAAGCTTTCTTT.

The DNA of the CDR3 is TGTGCCAGCAGCTTAGGGACAGGGGGCGCGTACACCATATATTTT. Translating gives CASSLGTGGAYTIYF. V is TRBV5-8 and J is TRBJ1-3; 12 bases fit TRBD1. CDR3 size: 15 residues. Germline assignment: CDR1 SGHTS and CDR2 YDEGEE. The J segment lost 8 bases and the V segment lost 2 bases, leaving 5 bases of the junction unmatched.

The chain is built from TRBV5-1 and TRBJ1-1; 8 bases map to TRBD1. The CDR3 spans 15 residues. V gave up 6 bases and J gave up 1 base; unmatched junction bases: 8. CDR1 and CDR2 (germline): SGHRS, YFSETQ. CDR3 amino acids: CASTVFGTGNTEAFF. CDR3 DNA sequence: TGCGCCAGCACCGTATTCGGGACAGGGAACACTGAAGCTTTCTTT.

The V call is TRBV4-2, the J call TRBJ2-2; D is uncertain. CDR3 length: 14 amino acids. CDR1 is LGHNA, CDR2 YNFKEQ, per germline. V shed 1 base and J shed 4 bases, with 7 bases lying between them. The CDR3 is CASSQGEGTGELFF. CDR3 sequence (DNA): TGTGCCAGCAGCCAAGGGGAAGGCACCGGGGAGCTGTTTTTT.

This rearrangement joins TRBV4-1 to TRBJ2-7; 9 bases are a match to TRBD1. The V gene end was trimmed by 3 bases and the J gene end by 3 bases; junction bases not matched to a gene: 3. The CDR3 loop spans 14 amino acids. CDR1 and CDR2 (germline): MGHRA, YSYEKL. CDR3 DNA sequence: TGCGCCAGCAGCCAGGGACAGGGCCACTACGAGCAGTACTTC. Translated, it gives CASSQGQGHYEQYF.

The chain links TRBV12-3 or TRBV12-4 to TRBJ1-1, with a weak D call TRBD1 (5 bases). Trimming took off 7 bases at V and 5 bases at J, with 11 bases between the two ends. The CDR3 runs to 12 residues. CDR3 DNA: TGTGCCAGCATTGGGGGGGGAACTGAAGCTTTCTTT. It is translated as CASIGGGTEAFF.

The rearrangement joins TRBV30 to TRBJ1-1; D call uncertain. Germline CDR1 is GTSNPN and CDR2 is SVGIG (reference sequence). CDR3 length: 12 residues. CDR3 sequence: CAIRHAAGKAFF. CDR3 DNA: TGTGCTATCAGACACGCAGCGGGAAAAGCTTTCTTT.

This chain uses TRBV23-1 with TRBJ1-1; no reliable D call. TRBV23-1 qualifies as an ORF whose function is uncertain. The CDR3 has 20 amino acids. V was cut by 2 bases and J by 0 bases, with 25 bases left in between. CDR3 protein: CASSQPKSPRTDFMNTEAFF. CDR3 bases: TGCGCCAGCAGTCAACCCAAAAGTCCCCGGACCGACTTTATGAACACTGAAGCTTTCTTT.

This sequence joins TRBV7-9 and TRBJ2-5; D not certain. V was trimmed by 3 bases and J by 3 bases, leaving 11 bases between them. The CDR3 is 14 residues long. Germline CDR1 reads SEHNR; CDR2 reads FQNEAQ (reference sequence). CDR3 bases: TGTGCCAGCAGCTTCAGTAGAAGCGAAGAGACCCAGTACTTC. Protein sequence: CASSFSRSEETQYF.

The chain has TRBV18 and TRBJ1-4; D gene uncertain. V lost 2 bases and J lost 0, with 7 bases in between. The CDR3 is made up of 15 amino acids. CDR1 and CDR2 (germline): KGHSH, LQKENI. In nucleotides, the CDR3 is TGTGCCAGCTCACCAACAGCTGCAACTAATGAAAAACTGTTTTTT. It is translated as CASSPTAATNEKLFF. Variable domain in full (rest from reference TRBV18 and TRBJ1-4): NAGVMQNPRHLVRRRGQEARLRCSPMKGHSHVYWYRQLPEEGLKFMVYLQKENIIDESGMPKERFSAEFPKEGPSILRIQQVVRGDSAAYFCASSPTAATNEKLFFGSGTQLSVL.

The chain recombines TRBV7-3 with TRBJ1-2; D call uncertain. CDR1 and CDR2 (germline): SGHTA, FQGTGA. The CDR3 consists of 17 residues. V lost 4 bases, J lost 0 bases, and 18 bases lay in between. CDR3 region: CASSSRSLGPSNYGYTF. The CDR3 DNA sequence: TGTGCCAGCAGCTCGAGGAGTTTAGGGCCTTCTAACTATGGCTACACCTTC.